The sequence of this T cell receptor (beta chain) was determined in a study of PD-1 blockade in classical Hodgkin lymphoma. The time point: cycle 4 day 1 (C4D1), after five to seven weeks of nivolumab. Every patient had relapsed following autologous stem cell transplantation, and cohorts differed in brentuximab vedotin exposure. CDR1 SSHAT and CDR2 FNYEAQ come from the germline V gene (reference sequence). The CDR3 contains 18 residues. Profiled with immunoSEQ multiplex PCR; TCRdb holds only in-frame clones, not every one. The sample contains 90,000 to 110,000 clones, roughly nine tenths of which appear only once. General observations from the study: Partial responders and progressors had significantly lower baseline TCR diversity. There was a significant rise in CD4+ TCR diversity by C4D1, with no such rise for CD8+.

As regards this clone: No antigen is known for it. Relative to the germline gene, one junction end is altered; a read error may explain this.

The source was peripheral blood mononuclear cells (PBMCs), collected before the fourth cycle of nivolumab. The TCR sequence derives from a human donor with classical Hodgkin lymphoma. The chain recombines TRBV7-7 with TRBJ2-5; 7 bases map to TRBD1. In DNA form, the CDR3 reads TGTGCTAGCAGCTCACACGAGGGGGCGGGTGATGTACAAGAGACCCAGTACTTC. Protein sequence: CASSSHEGAGDVQETQYF.